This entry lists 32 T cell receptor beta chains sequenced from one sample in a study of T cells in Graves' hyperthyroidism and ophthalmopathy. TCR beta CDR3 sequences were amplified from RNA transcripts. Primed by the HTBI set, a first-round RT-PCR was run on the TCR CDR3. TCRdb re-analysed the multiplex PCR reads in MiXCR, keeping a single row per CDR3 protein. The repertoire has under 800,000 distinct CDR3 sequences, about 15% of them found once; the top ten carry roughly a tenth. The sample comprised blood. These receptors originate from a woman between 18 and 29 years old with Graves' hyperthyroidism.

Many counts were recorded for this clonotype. In DNA form, the CDR3 reads TGTGCCAGCAAGGGTGCTGGAAACACCATATATTTT. The encoded protein is CASKGAGNTIYF. The rearrangement links TRBV9 to TRBJ1-3; D unclear. This CDR3 is 12 amino acids long. Germline V gene data show CDR1 as SGDLS and CDR2 as YYNGEE. Trimming took off 6 bases at V and 2 bases at J, with 6 bases between the two ends.

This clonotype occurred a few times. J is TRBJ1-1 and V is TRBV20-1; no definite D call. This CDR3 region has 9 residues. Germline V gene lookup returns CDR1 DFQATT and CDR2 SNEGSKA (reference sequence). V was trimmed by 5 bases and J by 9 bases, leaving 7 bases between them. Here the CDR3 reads CSAALKAFF. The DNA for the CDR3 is TGCAGTGCTGCCCTCAAAGCTTTCTTT.

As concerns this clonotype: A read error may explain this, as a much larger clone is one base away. Here the CDR3 reads CASSCLAGGGGELFF. CDR3 DNA: TGCGCCAGCAGCTGTCTAGCGGGAGGTGGCGGGGAGCTGTTTTTT. The rearrangement links TRBV5-1 to TRBJ2-2, with TRBD2 matching 11 bases. Germline loops: CDR1 SGHRS, CDR2 YFSETQ. The CDR3 runs to 15 residues. V lost 3 bases and J lost 7; bases outside the gene matches: 5.

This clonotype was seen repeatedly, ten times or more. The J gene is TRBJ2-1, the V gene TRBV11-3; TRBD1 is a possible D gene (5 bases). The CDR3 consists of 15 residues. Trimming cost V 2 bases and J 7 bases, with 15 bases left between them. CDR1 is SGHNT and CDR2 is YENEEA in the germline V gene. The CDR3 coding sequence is TGTGCCAGCAGCTTAAGTAATCCCAGGGTGAATGAGCAGTTCTTC. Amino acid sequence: CASSLSNPRVNEQFF.

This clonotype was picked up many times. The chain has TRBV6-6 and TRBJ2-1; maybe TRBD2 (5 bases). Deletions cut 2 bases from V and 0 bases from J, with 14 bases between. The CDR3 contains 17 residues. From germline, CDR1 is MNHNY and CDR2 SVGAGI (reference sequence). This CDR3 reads CASSYGVGTSSYNEQFF. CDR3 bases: TGTGCCAGCAGTTACGGGGTGGGTACTAGCTCCTACAATGAGCAGTTCTTC.

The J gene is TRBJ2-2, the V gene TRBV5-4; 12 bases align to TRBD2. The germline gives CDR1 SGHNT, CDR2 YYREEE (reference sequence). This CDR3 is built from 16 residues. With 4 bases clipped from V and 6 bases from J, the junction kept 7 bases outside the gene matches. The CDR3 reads CASSPGTSGLAGELFF. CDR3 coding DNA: TGTGCCAGCAGCCCCGGGACTAGCGGGTTAGCCGGGGAGCTGTTTTTT.

Here the CDR3 reads CRGGGGEQYF. The CDR3 coding sequence is TGCAGGGGGGGGGGGGGGGAGCAGTACTTC. The rearrangement links TRBV29-1 to TRBJ2-7; 7 positions match TRBD2. CDR3 length: 10 residues. The germline gives CDR1 SQVTM, CDR2 ANQGSEA.

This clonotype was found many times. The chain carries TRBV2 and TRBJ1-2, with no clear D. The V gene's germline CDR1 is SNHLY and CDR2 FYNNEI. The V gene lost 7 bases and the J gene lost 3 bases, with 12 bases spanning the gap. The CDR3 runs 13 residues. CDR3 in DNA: TGTGCCAGCATTCTATCCCGCGACTATGGCTACACCTTC. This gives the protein CASILSRDYGYTF.

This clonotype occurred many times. For the CDR3, the DNA is TGTGCCAGCAGCAACCTGGCCCTCAAAATCCCCTACAATGAGCAGTTCTTC. Its translation: CASSNLALKIPYNEQFF. V usage is TRBV7-8 and J usage is TRBJ2-1; D is ambiguous. This CDR3 has 17 amino acids. The V end lost 5 bases, the J end lost 2 bases, and 19 bases lay between the germline ends. In germline, CDR1 is SGHVS, CDR2 FQNEAQ.

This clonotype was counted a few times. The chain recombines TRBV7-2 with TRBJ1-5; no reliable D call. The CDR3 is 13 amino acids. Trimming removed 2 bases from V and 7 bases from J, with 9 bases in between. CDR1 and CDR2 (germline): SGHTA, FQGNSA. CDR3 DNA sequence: TGTGCCAGCAGCTTATATCTCCCACAGCCCCAGCATTTT. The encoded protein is CASSLYLPQPQHF.

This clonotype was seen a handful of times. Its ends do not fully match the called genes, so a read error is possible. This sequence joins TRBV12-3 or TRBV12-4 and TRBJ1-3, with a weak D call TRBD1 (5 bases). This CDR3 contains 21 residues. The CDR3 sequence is CASSPPRRSGLRTSSRNTIYF. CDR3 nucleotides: TGTGCCAGCAGTCCCCCCCGGCGATCTGGTTTAAGGACATCCTCTAGAAACACCATATATTTT.

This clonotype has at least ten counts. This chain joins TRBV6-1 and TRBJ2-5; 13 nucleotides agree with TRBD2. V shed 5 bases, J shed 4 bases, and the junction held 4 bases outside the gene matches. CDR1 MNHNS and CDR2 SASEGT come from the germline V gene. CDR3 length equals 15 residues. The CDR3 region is CASSKLAGGRETQYF. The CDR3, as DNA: TGTGCCAGCAGTAAACTAGCGGGAGGGCGAGAGACCCAGTACTTC.

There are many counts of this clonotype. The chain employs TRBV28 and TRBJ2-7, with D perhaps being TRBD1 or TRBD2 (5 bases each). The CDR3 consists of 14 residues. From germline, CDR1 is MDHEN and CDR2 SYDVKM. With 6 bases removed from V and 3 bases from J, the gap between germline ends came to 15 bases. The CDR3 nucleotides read TGTGCCAGCAGGAGGGACGCACCTTTCTACGAGCAGTACTTC. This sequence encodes CASRRDAPFYEQYF. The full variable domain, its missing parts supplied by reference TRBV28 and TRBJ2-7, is DVKVTQSSRYLVKRTGEKVFLECVQDMDHENMFWYRQDPGLGLRLIYFSYDVKMKEKGDIPEGYSVSREKKERFSLILESASTNQTSMYLCASRRDAPFYEQYFGPGTRLTVT.

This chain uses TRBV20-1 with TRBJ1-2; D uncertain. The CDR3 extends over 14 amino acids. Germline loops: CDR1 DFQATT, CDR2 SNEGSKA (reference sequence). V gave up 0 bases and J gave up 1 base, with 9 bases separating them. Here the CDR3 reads CSARDVTVNYGYTF. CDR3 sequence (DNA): TGCAGTGCTAGAGATGTCACGGTTAACTATGGCTACACCTTC.

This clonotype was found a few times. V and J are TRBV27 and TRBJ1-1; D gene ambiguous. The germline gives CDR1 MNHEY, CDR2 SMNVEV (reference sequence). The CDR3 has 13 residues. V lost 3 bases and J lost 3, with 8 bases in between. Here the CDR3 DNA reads TGTGCCAGCAGTTTTGTACAGTACACTGAAGCTTTCTTT. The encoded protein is CASSFVQYTEAFF.

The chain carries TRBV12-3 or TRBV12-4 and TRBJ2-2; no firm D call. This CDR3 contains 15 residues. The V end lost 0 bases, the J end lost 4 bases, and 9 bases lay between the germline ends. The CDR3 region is CASSLAPLGTGELFF. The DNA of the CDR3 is TGTGCCAGCAGTTTAGCTCCCTTGGGCACCGGGGAGCTGTTTTTT.

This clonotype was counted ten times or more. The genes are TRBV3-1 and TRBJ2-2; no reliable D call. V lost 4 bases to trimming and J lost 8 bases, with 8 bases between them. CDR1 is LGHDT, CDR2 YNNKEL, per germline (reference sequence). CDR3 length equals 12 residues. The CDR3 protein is CASSPRFGELFF. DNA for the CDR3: TGTGCCAGCAGCCCGCGGTTTGGGGAGCTGTTTTTT.

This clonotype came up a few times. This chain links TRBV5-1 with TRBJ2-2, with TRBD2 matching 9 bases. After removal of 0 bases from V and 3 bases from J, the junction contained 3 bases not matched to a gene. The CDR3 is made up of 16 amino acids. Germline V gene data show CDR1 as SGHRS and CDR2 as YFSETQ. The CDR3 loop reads CASSLGLAEYTGELFF. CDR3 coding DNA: TGCGCCAGCAGCTTGGGACTAGCGGAGTACACCGGGGAGCTGTTTTTT.

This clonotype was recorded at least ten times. The CDR3 reads CASSRLDYTDTQYF. The CDR3, as DNA: TGTGCCAGCTCACGATTGGACTACACAGATACGCAGTATTTT. The chain couples TRBV18 to TRBJ2-3; D may be TRBD2 (6 bases). Trimming left V 4 bases short and J 2 bases short, with 10 bases between. This CDR3 contains 14 residues. CDR1 KGHSH and CDR2 LQKENI come from the germline V gene. The variable domain in full, completed from reference TRBV18 and TRBJ2-3, reads NAGVMQNPRHLVRRRGQEARLRCSPMKGHSHVYWYRQLPEEGLKFMVYLQKENIIDESGMPKERFSAEFPKEGPSILRIQQVVRGDSAAYFCASSRLDYTDTQYFGPGTRLTVL.

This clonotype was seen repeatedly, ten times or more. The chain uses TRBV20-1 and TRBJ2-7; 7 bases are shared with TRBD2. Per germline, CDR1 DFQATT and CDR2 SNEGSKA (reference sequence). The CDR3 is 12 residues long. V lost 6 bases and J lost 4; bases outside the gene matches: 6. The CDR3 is CSATGLGYEQYF. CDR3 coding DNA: TGCAGTGCCACCGGACTAGGTTACGAGCAGTACTTC.

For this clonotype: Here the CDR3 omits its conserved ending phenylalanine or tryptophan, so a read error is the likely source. The CDR3, as DNA: TGCAGTGCTAGGGGGACAGGGATCTATGAGCAGTTCCTC. Its protein product is CSARGTGIYEQFL. The rearrangement joins TRBV20-1 to TRBJ2-1; 9 bases map to TRBD1. The CDR3 length is 13 residues. CDR1 and CDR2 (germline): DFQATT, SNEGSKA (reference sequence). After removal of 3 bases from V and 8 bases from J, the junction contained 5 bases not matched to a gene.

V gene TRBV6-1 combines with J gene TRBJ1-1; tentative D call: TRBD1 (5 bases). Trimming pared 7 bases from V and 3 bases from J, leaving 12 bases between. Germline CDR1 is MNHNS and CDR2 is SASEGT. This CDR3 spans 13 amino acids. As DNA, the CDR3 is TGTGCCAGCACCTCGGGACCTTACACTGAAGCTTTCTTT. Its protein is CASTSGPYTEAFF.

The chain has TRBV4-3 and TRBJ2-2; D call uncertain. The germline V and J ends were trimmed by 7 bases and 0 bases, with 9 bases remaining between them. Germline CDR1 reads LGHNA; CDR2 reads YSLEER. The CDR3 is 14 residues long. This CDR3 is CASTPIANTGELFF. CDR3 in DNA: TGCGCCAGCACCCCAATAGCGAACACCGGGGAGCTGTTTTTT.

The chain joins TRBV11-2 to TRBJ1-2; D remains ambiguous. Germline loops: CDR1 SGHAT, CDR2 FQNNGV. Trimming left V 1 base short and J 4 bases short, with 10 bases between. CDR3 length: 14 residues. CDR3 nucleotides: TGTGCCAGCAGCTTAGGGTGGCAGATCTATGGCTACACCTTC. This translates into CASSLGWQIYGYTF.

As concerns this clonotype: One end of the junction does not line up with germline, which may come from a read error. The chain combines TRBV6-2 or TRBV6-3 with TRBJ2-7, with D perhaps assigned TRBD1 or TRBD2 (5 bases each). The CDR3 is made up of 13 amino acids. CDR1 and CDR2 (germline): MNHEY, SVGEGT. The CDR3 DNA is TGTGCCACATACGGGACGGGAAGCTACGAGCAGTGCTTC. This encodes CATYGTGSYEQCF.

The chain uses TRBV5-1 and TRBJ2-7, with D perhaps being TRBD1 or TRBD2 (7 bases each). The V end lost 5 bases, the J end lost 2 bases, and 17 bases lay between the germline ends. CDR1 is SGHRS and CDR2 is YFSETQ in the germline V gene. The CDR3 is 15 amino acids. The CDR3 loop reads CASRFEQGGTYEQYF. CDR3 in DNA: TGCGCCAGCAGATTTGAGCAGGGGGGGACCTACGAGCAGTACTTC.

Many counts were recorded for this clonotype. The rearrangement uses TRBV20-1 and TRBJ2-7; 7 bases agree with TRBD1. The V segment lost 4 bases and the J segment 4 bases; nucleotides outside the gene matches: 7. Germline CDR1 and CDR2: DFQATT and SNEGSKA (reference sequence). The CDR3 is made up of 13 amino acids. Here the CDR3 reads CSATGTVPYEQYF. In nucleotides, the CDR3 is TGCAGTGCTACCGGGACAGTACCGTACGAGCAGTACTTC.

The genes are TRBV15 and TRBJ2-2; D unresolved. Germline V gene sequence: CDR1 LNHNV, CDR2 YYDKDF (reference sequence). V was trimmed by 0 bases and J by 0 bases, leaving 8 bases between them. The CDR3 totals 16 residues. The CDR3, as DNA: TGTGCCACCAGCAGAGATCTGGATACGAACACCGGGGAGCTGTTTTTT. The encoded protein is CATSRDLDTNTGELFF.

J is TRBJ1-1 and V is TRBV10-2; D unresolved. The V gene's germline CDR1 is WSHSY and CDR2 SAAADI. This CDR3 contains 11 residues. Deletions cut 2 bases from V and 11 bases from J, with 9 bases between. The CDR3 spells CASSERGAAFF. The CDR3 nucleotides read TGCGCCAGCAGTGAGCGGGGAGCGGCTTTCTTT.

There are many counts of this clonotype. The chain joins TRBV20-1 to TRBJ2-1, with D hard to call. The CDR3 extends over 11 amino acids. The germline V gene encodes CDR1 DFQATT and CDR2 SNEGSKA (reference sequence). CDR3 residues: CSPSTGNEQFF. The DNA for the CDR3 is TGCAGCCCCTCGACGGGCAATGAGCAGTTCTTC.

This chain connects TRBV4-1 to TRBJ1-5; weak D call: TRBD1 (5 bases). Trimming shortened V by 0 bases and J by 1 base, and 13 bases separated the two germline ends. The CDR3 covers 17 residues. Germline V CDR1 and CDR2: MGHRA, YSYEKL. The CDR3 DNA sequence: TGCGCCAGCAGCCAAGAAGGGGCAGGGTCAAGCAATCAGCCCCAGCATTTT. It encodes CASSQEGAGSSNQPQHF.

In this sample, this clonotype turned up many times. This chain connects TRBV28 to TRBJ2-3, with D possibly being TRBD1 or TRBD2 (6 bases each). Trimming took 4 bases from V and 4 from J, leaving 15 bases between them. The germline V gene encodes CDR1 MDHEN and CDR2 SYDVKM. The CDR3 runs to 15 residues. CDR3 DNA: TGTGCCAGCAGTTCGGGGGCAGGGGAAGCAGATACGCAGTATTTT. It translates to CASSSGAGEADTQYF.